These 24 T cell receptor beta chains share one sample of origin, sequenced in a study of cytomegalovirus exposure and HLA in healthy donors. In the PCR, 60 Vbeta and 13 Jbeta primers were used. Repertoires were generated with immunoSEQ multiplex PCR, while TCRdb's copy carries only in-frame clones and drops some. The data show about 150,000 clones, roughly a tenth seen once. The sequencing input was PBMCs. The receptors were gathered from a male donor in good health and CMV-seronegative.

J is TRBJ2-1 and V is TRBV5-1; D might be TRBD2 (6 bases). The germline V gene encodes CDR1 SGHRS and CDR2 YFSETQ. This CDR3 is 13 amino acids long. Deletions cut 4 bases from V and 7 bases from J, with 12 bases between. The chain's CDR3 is CASSPGGVNEQFF. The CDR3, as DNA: TGCGCCAGCAGCCCGGGCGGGGTGAATGAGCAGTTCTTC. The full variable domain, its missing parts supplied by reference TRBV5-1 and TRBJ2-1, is KAGVTQTPRYLIKTRGQQVTLSCSPISGHRSVSWYQQTPGQGLQFLFEYFSETQRNKGNFPGRFSGRQFSNSRSEMNVSTLELGDSALYLCASSPGGVNEQFFGPGTRLTVL.

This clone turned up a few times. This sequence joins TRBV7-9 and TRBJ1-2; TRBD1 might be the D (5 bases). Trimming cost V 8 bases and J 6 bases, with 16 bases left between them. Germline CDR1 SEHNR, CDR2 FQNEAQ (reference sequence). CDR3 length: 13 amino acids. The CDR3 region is CASHRPGGDGYTF. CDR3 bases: TGTGCCAGCCATCGCCCGGGGGGGGATGGCTACACCTTC.

CDR3 amino acids: CASSQPGGAEAFF. CDR3 nucleotide sequence: TGTGCCAGCAGCCAACCAGGGGGTGCTGAAGCTTTCTTT. The V gene is TRBV5-4, the J gene TRBJ1-1, with 7 bases lining up with TRBD1. The germline gives CDR1 SGHNT, CDR2 YYREEE (reference sequence). This CDR3 contains 13 residues. Unmatched junction bases numbered 6, after V lost 4 bases and J lost 6 bases.

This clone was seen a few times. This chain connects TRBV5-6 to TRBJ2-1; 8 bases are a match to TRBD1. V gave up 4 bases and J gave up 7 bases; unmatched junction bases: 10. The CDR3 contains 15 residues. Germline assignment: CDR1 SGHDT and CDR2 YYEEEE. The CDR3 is CASSPEGTGGNEQFF. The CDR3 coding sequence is TGTGCCAGCAGCCCGGAGGGGACAGGAGGAAATGAGCAGTTCTTC.

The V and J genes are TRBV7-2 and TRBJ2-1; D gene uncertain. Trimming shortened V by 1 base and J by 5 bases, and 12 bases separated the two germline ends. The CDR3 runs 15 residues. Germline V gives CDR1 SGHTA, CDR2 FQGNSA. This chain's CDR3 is CASSLVGTINNEQFF. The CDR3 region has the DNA TGTGCCAGCAGCTTAGTAGGTACTATAAACAATGAGCAGTTCTTC. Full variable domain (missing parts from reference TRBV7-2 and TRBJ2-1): GAGVSQSPSNKVTEKGKDVELRCDPISGHTALYWYRQSLGQGLEFLIYFQGNSAPDKSGLPSDRFSAERTGGSVSTLTIQRTQQEDSAVYLCASSLVGTINNEQFFGPGTRLTVL.

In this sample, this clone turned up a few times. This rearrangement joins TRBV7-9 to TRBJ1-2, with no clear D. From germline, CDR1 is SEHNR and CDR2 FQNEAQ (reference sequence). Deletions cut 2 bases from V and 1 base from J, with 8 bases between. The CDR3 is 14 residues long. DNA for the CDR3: TGTGCCAGCAGCTTAATCCTCCTTAACTATGGCTACACCTTC. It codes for CASSLILLNYGYTF.

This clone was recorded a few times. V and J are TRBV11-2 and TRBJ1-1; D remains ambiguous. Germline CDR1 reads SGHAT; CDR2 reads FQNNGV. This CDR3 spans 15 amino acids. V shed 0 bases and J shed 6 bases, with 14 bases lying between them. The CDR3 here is CASSLDRNVLPEAFF. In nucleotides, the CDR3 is TGTGCCAGCAGCTTAGATCGTAACGTTCTACCTGAAGCTTTCTTT.

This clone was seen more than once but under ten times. CDR3 protein: CASSQLAGVYNEQFF. The CDR3, as DNA: TGTGCCAGTAGTCAACTAGCGGGGGTCTACAATGAGCAGTTCTTC. The chain couples TRBV19 to TRBJ2-1, with TRBD2 matching 11 bases. The V gene's germline CDR1 is LNHDA and CDR2 SQIVND (reference sequence). V lost 5 bases to trimming and J lost 3 bases; unmatched junction nucleotides: 3. The CDR3 runs to 15 residues.

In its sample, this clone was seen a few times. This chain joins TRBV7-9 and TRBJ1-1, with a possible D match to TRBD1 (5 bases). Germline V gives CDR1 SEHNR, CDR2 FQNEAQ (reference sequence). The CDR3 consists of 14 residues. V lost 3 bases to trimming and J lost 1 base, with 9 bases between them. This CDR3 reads CASSFWQGNTEAFF. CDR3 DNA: TGTGCCAGCAGCTTTTGGCAGGGGAACACTGAAGCTTTCTTT.

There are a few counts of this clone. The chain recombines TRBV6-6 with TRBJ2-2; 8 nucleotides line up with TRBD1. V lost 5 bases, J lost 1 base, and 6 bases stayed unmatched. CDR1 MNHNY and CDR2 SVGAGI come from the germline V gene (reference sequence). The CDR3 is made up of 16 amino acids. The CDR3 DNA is TGTGCCAGCAGTCCGCGGGACAGGCGGAACACCGGGGAGCTGTTTTTT. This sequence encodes CASSPRDRRNTGELFF.

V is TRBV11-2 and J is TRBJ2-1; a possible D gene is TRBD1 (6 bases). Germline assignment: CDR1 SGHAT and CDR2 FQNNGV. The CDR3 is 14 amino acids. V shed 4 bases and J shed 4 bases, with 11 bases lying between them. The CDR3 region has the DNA TGTGCCAGCAGCTCACTCACAGGGTACAATGAGCAGTTCTTC. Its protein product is CASSSLTGYNEQFF.

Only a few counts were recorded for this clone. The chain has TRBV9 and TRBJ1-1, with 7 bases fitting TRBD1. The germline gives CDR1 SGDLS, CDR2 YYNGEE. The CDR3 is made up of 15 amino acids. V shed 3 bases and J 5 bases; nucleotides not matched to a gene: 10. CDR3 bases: TGTGCCAGCAGCGGACGACAGGGTGGGGGTACTGAAGCTTTCTTT. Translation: CASSGRQGGGTEAFF.

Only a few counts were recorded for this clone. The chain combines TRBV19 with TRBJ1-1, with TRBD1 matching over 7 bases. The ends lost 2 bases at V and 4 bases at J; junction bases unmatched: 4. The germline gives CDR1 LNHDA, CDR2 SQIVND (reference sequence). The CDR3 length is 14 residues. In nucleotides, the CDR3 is TGTGCCAGTAGTATAAAGCCAGGGGGCACTGAAGCTTTCTTT. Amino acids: CASSIKPGGTEAFF.

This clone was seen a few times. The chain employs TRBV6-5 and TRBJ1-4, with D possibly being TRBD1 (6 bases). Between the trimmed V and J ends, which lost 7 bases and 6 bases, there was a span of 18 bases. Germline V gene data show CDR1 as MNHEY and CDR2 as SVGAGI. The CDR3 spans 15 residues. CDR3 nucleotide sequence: TGTGCCAGCACCACCAAAGCAGGGGTTTATGAAAAACTGTTTTTT. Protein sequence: CASTTKAGVYEKLFF.

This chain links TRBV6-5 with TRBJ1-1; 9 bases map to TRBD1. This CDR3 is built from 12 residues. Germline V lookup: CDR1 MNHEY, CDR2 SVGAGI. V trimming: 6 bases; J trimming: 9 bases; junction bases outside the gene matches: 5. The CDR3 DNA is TGTGCCAGCAGAGGGACAGGGCTCAAAGCTTTCTTT. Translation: CASRGTGLKAFF.

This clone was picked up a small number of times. Here the CDR3 reads CASSSGLAATDTQYF. The CDR3 nucleotides are TGTGCCAGTAGTAGTGGACTAGCGGCGACAGATACGCAGTATTTT. This sequence joins TRBV19 and TRBJ2-3, with TRBD2 matching 10 bases. The CDR3 is 15 amino acids. V lost 4 bases and J lost 3; bases outside the gene matches: 4. Germline values: CDR1 LNHDA, CDR2 SQIVND (reference sequence).

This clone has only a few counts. CDR3 DNA: TGTGCCAGCAGCTTAGTCTCGGACATTCACAATGAGCAGTTCTTC. The encoded protein is CASSLVSDIHNEQFF. The chain is built from TRBV7-9 and TRBJ2-1; maybe TRBD1 (5 bases). The CDR3 is 15 residues long. The germline V and J ends were trimmed by 1 base and 5 bases, with 12 bases remaining between them. Germline CDR1 is SEHNR and CDR2 is FQNEAQ (reference sequence).

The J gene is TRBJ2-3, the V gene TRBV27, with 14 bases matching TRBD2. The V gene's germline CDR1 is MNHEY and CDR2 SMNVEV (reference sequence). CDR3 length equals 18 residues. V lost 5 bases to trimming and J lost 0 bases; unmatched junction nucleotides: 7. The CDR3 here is CASSPGTSGGRSTDTQYF. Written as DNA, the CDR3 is TGTGCCAGCAGTCCCGGGACTAGCGGGGGCCGGAGCACAGATACGCAGTATTTT.

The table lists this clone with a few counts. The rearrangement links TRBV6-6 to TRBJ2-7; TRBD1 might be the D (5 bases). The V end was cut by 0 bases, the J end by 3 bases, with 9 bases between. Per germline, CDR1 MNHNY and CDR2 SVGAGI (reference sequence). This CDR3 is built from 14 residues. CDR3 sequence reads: CASSYSDSFYEQYF. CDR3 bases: TGTGCCAGCAGTTACTCCGACAGCTTCTACGAGCAGTACTTC.

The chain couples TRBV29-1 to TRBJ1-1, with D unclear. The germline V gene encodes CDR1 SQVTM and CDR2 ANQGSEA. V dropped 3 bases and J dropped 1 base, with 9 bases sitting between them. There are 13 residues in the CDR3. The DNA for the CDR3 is TGCAGCGTTGACGCGGGCGAGAACACTGAAGCTTTCTTT. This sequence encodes CSVDAGENTEAFF.

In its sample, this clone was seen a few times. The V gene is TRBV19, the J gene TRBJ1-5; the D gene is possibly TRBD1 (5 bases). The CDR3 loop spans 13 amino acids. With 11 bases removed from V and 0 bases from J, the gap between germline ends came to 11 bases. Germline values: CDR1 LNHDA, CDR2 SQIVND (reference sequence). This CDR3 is CASWGVSNQPQHF. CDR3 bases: TGTGCCTCCTGGGGCGTTAGCAATCAGCCCCAGCATTTT. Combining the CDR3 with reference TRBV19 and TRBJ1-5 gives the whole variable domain DGGITQSPKYLFRKEGQNVTLSCEQNLNHDAMYWYRQDPGQGLRLIYYSQIVNDFQKGDIAEGYSVSREKKESFPLTVTSAQKNPTAFYLCASWGVSNQPQHFGDGTRLSIL.

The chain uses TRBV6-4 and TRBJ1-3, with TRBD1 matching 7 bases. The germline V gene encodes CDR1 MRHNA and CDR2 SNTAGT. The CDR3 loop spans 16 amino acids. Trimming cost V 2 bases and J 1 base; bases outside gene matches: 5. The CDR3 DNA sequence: TGTGCCAGCAGTGACGAGGGGGCGATGTCTGGAAACACCATATATTTT. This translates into CASSDEGAMSGNTIYF.

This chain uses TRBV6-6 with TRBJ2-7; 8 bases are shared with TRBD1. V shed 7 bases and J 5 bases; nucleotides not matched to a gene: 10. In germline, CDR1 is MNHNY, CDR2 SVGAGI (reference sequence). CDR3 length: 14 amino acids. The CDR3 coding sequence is TGTGCCAGCACCACACCAGGGGGCGGACACGAGCAGTACTTC. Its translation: CASTTPGGGHEQYF.

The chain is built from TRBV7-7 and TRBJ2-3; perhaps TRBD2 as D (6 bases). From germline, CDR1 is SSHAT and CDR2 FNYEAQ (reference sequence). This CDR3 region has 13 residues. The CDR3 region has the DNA TGTGCTAGCTCTCCGGGGGGCACAGATACGCAGTATTTT. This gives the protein CASSPGGTDTQYF.